Listed here are 6 T cell receptor beta chains from one sample, sequenced in a study of blood T cell repertoires in COVID-19. Clones were sequenced by immunoSEQ multiplex PCR, and TCRdb holds only the in-frame ones, with some missing. The sample has tens of thousands of clones, 89% seen once; the top ten hold 15% to 18%. The sample taken for sequencing was peripheral blood. Receptors were obtained from a man between 65 and 79 years old with active COVID-19.

The chain is built from TRBV2 and TRBJ1-4; D is perhaps TRBD1 (5 bases). The CDR3 is 12 amino acids. Germline CDR1 and CDR2: SNHLY and FYNNEI. V was shortened by 8 bases and J by 5 bases, with 9 bases between the two germline ends. The CDR3 here is CASEQANEKLFF. In DNA form, the CDR3 reads TGTGCCAGCGAACAGGCGAATGAAAAACTGTTTTTT. The whole variable domain, remainder taken from reference TRBV2 and TRBJ1-4, is EPEVTQTPSHQVTQMGQEVILRCVPISNHLYFYWYRQILGQKVEFLVSFYNNEISEKSEIFDDQFSVERPDGSNFTLKIRSTKLEDSAMYFCASEQANEKLFFGSGTQLSVL.

J is TRBJ2-1 and V is TRBV9; TRBD2 might be the D (6 bases). The germline gives CDR1 SGDLS, CDR2 YYNGEE. The CDR3 loop spans 14 amino acids. V was cut by 2 bases and J by 2 bases, with 8 bases left in between. CDR3 protein: CASSVGLPYNEQFF. CDR3 DNA sequence: TGTGCCAGCAGCGTGGGACTTCCCTACAATGAGCAGTTCTTC.

The chain recombines TRBV27 with TRBJ2-5; possible D gene TRBD1, 5 bases. This CDR3 region has 14 residues. The germline CDR1 and CDR2 sequences are MNHEY and SMNVEV (reference sequence). V was shortened by 2 bases and J by 6 bases, with 13 bases between the two germline ends. CDR3 region: CASSLSPAGQTQYF. In DNA form, the CDR3 reads TGTGCCAGCAGTTTAAGCCCAGCAGGGCAGACCCAGTACTTC.

This clone was picked up one time. The rearrangement links TRBV20-1 to TRBJ2-5; D unclear. The CDR3 is 10 amino acids. The germline gives CDR1 DFQATT, CDR2 SNEGSKA (reference sequence). The V gene lost 5 bases and the J gene lost 5 bases, with 6 bases spanning the gap. CDR3 sequence (DNA): TGCAGTGCTGGTCGGGAGACCCAGTACTTC. Protein product: CSAGRETQYF.

This chain connects TRBV24-1 to TRBJ2-1; tentatively, D is TRBD1 (6 bases). Germline values: CDR1 KGHDR, CDR2 SFDVKD. The CDR3 has 14 amino acids. Trimming cost V 11 bases and J 6 bases, with 19 bases left between them. The CDR3 protein is CAIPALGQCNEQFF. In DNA, the CDR3 is TGTGCCATTCCCGCCTTGGGACAATGCAATGAGCAGTTCTTC.

This clone was detected only a few times. J is TRBJ2-5 and V is TRBV7-6; 8 positions agree with TRBD2. This CDR3 region has 16 residues. V shed 0 bases, J shed 4 bases, and the junction held 7 bases outside the gene matches. Germline V CDR1 and CDR2: SGHVS, FNYEAQ. The CDR3: CASSLAPGAGGETQYF. The DNA for the CDR3 is TGTGCCAGCAGCTTAGCCCCCGGTGCGGGGGGAGAGACCCAGTACTTC.